Each of the 23 T cell receptor beta chains below was sequenced from the same sample in a study of Ad26.COV2.S vaccination and SARS-CoV-2 variants. The data were produced by immunoSEQ multiplex PCR, yet TCRdb's version contains in-frame clones alone and is incomplete. Among roughly 320,000 clones listed, about nine tenths were seen once. Described treatment: some 20 received Ad26.COV2.S at low or high dose, single or two shots; a few received placebo; per-sample allocation not given. Sampling happened 63 days after the first vaccine or placebo injection. The sequences come from peripheral blood, collected in a trial of Ad26.COV2.S vaccine versus placebo. Receptors were obtained from a person between 18 and 65 years old who received the Ad26.COV2.S COVID-19 vaccine or a placebo.

The rearrangement joins TRBV5-6 to TRBJ1-5, with D possibly TRBD1 on 5 matching bases. Germline CDR1 is SGHDT and CDR2 is YYEEEE. Trimming pared 1 base from V and 6 bases from J, leaving 11 bases between. The CDR3 sequence is 14 residues long. DNA for the CDR3: TGTGCCAGCAGCTTGTGGCAGGGTATTCAGCCCCAGCATTTT. Translation gives CASSLWQGIQPQHF.

The V and J genes are TRBV7-6 and TRBJ1-6; D is uncertain. V was pared by 5 bases and J by 6 bases, with 11 bases between. The germline V gene has CDR1 SGHVS and CDR2 FNYEAQ. CDR3 length equals 14 residues. CDR3 amino acids: CASSARWGNSPLHF. The DNA for the CDR3 is TGTGCCAGCAGCGCTCGGTGGGGTAATTCACCCCTCCACTTT.

The V call is TRBV24-1, the J call TRBJ2-1; 7 nucleotides match TRBD1. In germline, CDR1 is KGHDR, CDR2 SFDVKD. The CDR3 runs to 16 residues. The V gene end was trimmed by 4 bases and the J gene end by 1 base; junction bases not matched to a gene: 6. The CDR3, as DNA: TGTGCCACCAGTGACTCCGGGACAGAATCCTACAATGAGCAGTTCTTC. This sequence encodes CATSDSGTESYNEQFF.

The V call is TRBV2, the J call TRBJ2-1; 9 nucleotides match TRBD2. The CDR3 contains 15 residues. Trimming at V came to 6 bases and at J to 13 bases, leaving 16 bases not matched to a gene. Germline CDR1 SNHLY, CDR2 FYNNEI. The chain's CDR3 is CASSAGLAGDSYQFF. The CDR3 DNA sequence: TGTGCCAGCAGCGCAGGATTAGCGGGGGATTCATATCAGTTCTTC.

The chain uses TRBV11-3 and TRBJ2-7, with TRBD2 identical over 9 bases. Trimming removed 2 bases from V and 6 bases from J; junction bases left unmatched: 5. This CDR3 spans 14 amino acids. The V gene's germline CDR1 is SGHNT and CDR2 YENEEA. In DNA, the CDR3 is TGTGCCAGCAGCTTAAGGCGGGGGGGCGGCGAGCAGTACTTC. It is translated as CASSLRRGGGEQYF. Looking up the rest from reference TRBV11-3 and TRBJ2-7 gives the full variable domain: EAGVVQSPRYKIIEKKQPVAFWCNPISGHNTLYWYLQNLGQGPELLIRYENEEAVDDSQLPKDRFSAERLKGVDSTLKIQPAELGDSAVYLCASSLRRGGGEQYFGPGTRLTVT.

The chain recombines TRBV19 with TRBJ2-7, with 10 nucleotides matching TRBD1. There are 17 residues in the CDR3. CDR1 and CDR2 (germline): LNHDA, SQIVND (reference sequence). With 4 bases clipped from V and 1 base from J, the junction kept 10 bases outside the gene matches. CDR3 in amino acids: CASSTNPGQGRSYEQYF. CDR3 sequence (DNA): TGTGCCAGTAGTACAAATCCGGGACAGGGGAGATCCTACGAGCAGTACTTC.

J is TRBJ2-7 and V is TRBV7-2, with TRBD2 identical over 9 bases. V was clipped by 5 bases and J by 0 bases; unmatched bases: 8. The CDR3 runs to 16 residues. Germline loops: CDR1 SGHTA, CDR2 FQGNSA. For the CDR3, the DNA is TGTGCCAGCAGCCCTCCGGGTAGCGGGAGCTCCTACGAGCAGTACTTC. This gives the protein CASSPPGSGSSYEQYF.

V and J are TRBV5-1 and TRBJ1-2; 7 bases align to TRBD1. V shed 4 bases, J shed 4 bases, and the junction held 19 bases outside the gene matches. Per the germline V gene, CDR1 is SGHRS and CDR2 is YFSETQ. This CDR3 spans 18 amino acids. CDR3 amino acids: CASSGEAGTAGGSYGYTF. CDR3 coding DNA: TGCGCCAGCAGCGGGGAGGCCGGGACCGCAGGGGGATCCTATGGCTACACCTTC.

V usage is TRBV4-3 and J usage is TRBJ1-1; the D is unclear. V was shortened by 0 bases and J by 8 bases, with 10 bases between the two germline ends. Germline V CDR1 and CDR2: LGHNA, YSLEER. The CDR3 totals 13 residues. The CDR3 reads CASSQEILREAFF. In DNA, the CDR3 is TGCGCCAGCAGCCAAGAAATTTTGCGGGAAGCTTTCTTT.

V is TRBV5-5 and J is TRBJ1-2, with D possibly TRBD1 on 5 matching bases. There are 15 residues in the CDR3. The ends were cut back, 4 bases at V and 2 bases at J, with 15 bases in the middle. Germline V lookup: CDR1 SGHKS, CDR2 YYEKEE (reference sequence). The CDR3 here is CASSLDPGRNYGYTF. The CDR3 nucleotides read TGTGCCAGCAGCCTGGACCCGGGACGGAACTATGGCTACACCTTC.

V and J are TRBV25-1 and TRBJ1-4; D is possibly TRBD1 (5 bases). Germline CDR1 reads MGHDK; CDR2 reads SYGVNS. The CDR3 covers 11 residues. The V end was cut by 5 bases, the J end by 7 bases, with 5 bases between. The chain's CDR3 is CASSQGEKLFF. The CDR3 nucleotides read TGTGCCAGCAGTCAGGGTGAAAAACTGTTTTTT.

The chain is built from TRBV10-3 and TRBJ2-3; TRBD2 matches at 10 bases. The CDR3 has 15 amino acids. CDR1 ENHRY and CDR2 SYGVKD come from the germline V gene. V was pared by 4 bases and J by 1 base, with 2 bases of the junction left unmatched. The CDR3 coding sequence is TGTGCCATCAGTGGGAGCGGGGGGGGCACAGATACGCAGTATTTT. It translates to CAISGSGGGTDTQYF.

The chain combines TRBV18 with TRBJ1-1; 8 bases map to TRBD1. With V trimmed by 0 bases and J by 4 bases, 10 bases remained unmatched. From germline, CDR1 is KGHSH and CDR2 LQKENI. The CDR3 is 17 amino acids. CDR3 in DNA: TGTGCCAGCTCACCACCGGGACAGGCGGCTCGTGGCACTGAAGCTTTCTTT. This gives the protein CASSPPGQAARGTEAFF.

This chain joins TRBV27 and TRBJ2-7; 7 nucleotides line up with TRBD2. Germline CDR1 reads MNHEY; CDR2 reads SMNVEV (reference sequence). The CDR3 runs 15 residues. Trimming cost V 5 bases and J 4 bases; bases outside gene matches: 11. Here the CDR3 DNA reads TGTGCCAGCAGTGTCAGCGGGACCAGACCTTACGAGCAGTACTTC. It encodes CASSVSGTRPYEQYF.

This clone was seen a single time. V is TRBV12-5 and J is TRBJ2-3; D perhaps matches TRBD1 (5 bases). The CDR3 is 16 amino acids. The germline gives CDR1 LGHNT, CDR2 FRNRAP. The V gene lost 5 bases and the J gene lost 4 bases, with 19 bases spanning the gap. Here the CDR3 DNA reads TGTGCTAGTGGTCCAAAAGCAAGGACACACGCAGATACGCAGTATTTT. Translating it yields CASGPKARTHADTQYF.

In regard to this clone: Additional DNA sequences in this sample encode the identical CDR3. V and J are TRBV6-5 and TRBJ2-2; TRBD1 agrees at 7 bases. Looked up from germline, CDR1 is MNHEY and CDR2 is SVGAGI. CDR3 size: 14 residues. The trim removed 6 bases at V and 4 bases at J, leaving 5 bases unmatched. As DNA, the CDR3 is TGTGCCAGCAGAACGACAGGGACCACCGGGGAGCTGTTTTTT. Translated: CASRTTGTTGELFF.

This sequence joins TRBV19 and TRBJ2-3; possibly TRBD1 or TRBD2 for D (5 bases each). This CDR3 has 11 amino acids. Germline CDR1 LNHDA, CDR2 SQIVND (reference sequence). V lost 10 bases and J lost 9, with 14 bases in between. The CDR3 bases are TGTGCCACAGGGACCGGGGACACGCAGTATTTT. Amino acid sequence: CATGTGDTQYF. Variable domain in full (rest from reference TRBV19 and TRBJ2-3): DGGITQSPKYLFRKEGQNVTLSCEQNLNHDAMYWYRQDPGQGLRLIYYSQIVNDFQKGDIAEGYSVSREKKESFPLTVTSAQKNPTAFYLCATGTGDTQYFGPGTRLTVL.

Remarks on this clone: Other DNA sequences in this sample translate to the same CDR3. The V and J genes are TRBV7-3 and TRBJ1-1, with D unclear. The length of the CDR3 is 14 residues. Germline V CDR1 and CDR2: SGHTA, FQGTGA. The ends were cut back, 2 bases at V and 0 bases at J, with 7 bases in the middle. The CDR3 sequence is CASSLGGLNTEAFF. Here the CDR3 DNA reads TGTGCCAGCAGCTTAGGTGGCTTGAACACTGAAGCTTTCTTT.

V gene TRBV7-3 combines with J gene TRBJ1-1; no definite D call. CDR1 SGHTA and CDR2 FQGTGA come from the germline V gene. Trimming pared 4 bases from V and 1 base from J, leaving 7 bases between. The CDR3 is made up of 13 amino acids. The CDR3: CASSSSQNTEAFF. CDR3 bases: TGTGCCAGCAGCTCCTCCCAGAACACTGAAGCTTTCTTT.

The chain combines TRBV30 with TRBJ2-7; a possible D gene is TRBD2 (5 bases). There are 15 residues in the CDR3. The germline V gene encodes CDR1 GTSNPN and CDR2 SVGIG (reference sequence). Trimming took 2 bases from V and 0 from J, leaving 14 bases between them. Written as DNA, the CDR3 is TGTGCCTGGAGTTCTTGGGAGACAAGCTCCTACGAGCAGTACTTC. This codes for CAWSSWETSSYEQYF.

The sample holds one count of this clone. This chain joins TRBV12-3 or TRBV12-4 and TRBJ2-2; unclear D gene. There are 12 residues in the CDR3. Trimming left V 4 bases short and J 3 bases short, with 3 bases between. In nucleotides, the CDR3 is TGTGCCAGCAGTTCGTACACCGGGGAGCTGTTTTTT. Protein sequence: CASSSYTGELFF.

This rearrangement joins TRBV5-1 to TRBJ2-1, with no clear D. The CDR3 length is 12 residues. Germline V CDR1 and CDR2: SGHRS, YFSETQ. V shed 0 bases and J shed 6 bases, with 4 bases lying between them. CDR3 DNA: TGCGCCAGCAGCTTGGGGGCCAATGAGCAGTTCTTC. Translated: CASSLGANEQFF.

The chain couples TRBV4-1 to TRBJ1-1, with no clear D. Between the trimmed V and J ends, which lost 0 bases and 1 base, there was a span of 9 bases. Germline-derived CDR1 and CDR2 are MGHRA and YSYEKL. This CDR3 is built from 15 residues. This chain's CDR3 is CASSQEIRSNTEAFF. The CDR3 region has the DNA TGCGCCAGCAGCCAAGAGATCAGGTCGAACACTGAAGCTTTCTTT.